This T cell receptor beta chain was obtained from a study of OX40 agonist ivuxolimab in advanced cancers. About the study: Mean age 60 years, range about 23 to 80; just over 80% male. Study outcomes and limitations: Near-lowest levels of clonal expansion characterized partial responders at 0.1-3.0 mg/kg. Among T cells, CD8+ cells averaged more expanded clones than CD4+ cells.

The repertoire was sequenced with immunoSEQ multiplex PCR; TCRdb's copy has only in-frame clones and lacks some. The sample has approximately 53,000 clones; over 80% are singletons. The CDR3 consists of 17 residues. The junction had 14 bases not matched to a gene; V was cut back by 3 bases and J by 7 bases. Germline assignment: CDR1 SGHAT and CDR2 FQNNGV. Autoimmune disease history or systemic immunosuppression barred patients. With regard to this clone: Its antigen remains unidentified.

The sample here was CD4+ or CD8+ T cells sorted from blood, taken in a trial of the OX40 agonist ivuxolimab. This receptor was obtained from an adult with an advanced solid tumor such as melanoma, head and neck, liver or kidney cancer. The rearrangement joins TRBV11-2 to TRBJ1-3; 8 positions agree with TRBD1. The CDR3 protein is CASSFPLAPRTGNTIYF. The CDR3 DNA follows: TGTGCCAGCAGCTTCCCCCTAGCGCCAAGGACAGGGAACACCATATATTTT.